This is a list of T cell receptor beta chains from one sample in a study of shared clonotypes between healthy human individuals. The repertoire was sequenced with immunoSEQ multiplex PCR; TCRdb's copy has only in-frame clones and lacks some. The table records 600,000 to 750,000 clones, about two thirds of them present only once. The sample taken for sequencing was memory CD4+ T cells sorted from blood. The receptors were gathered from a woman aged 30 to 39 in good health. The conserved cysteine and the conserved F or W are not part of the CDR3 here.

j_call v_call cdr3_aa
TRBJ2-3 TRBV2 ASRDRASTDTQY
TRBJ1-2 TRBV6-5 ASSYSQGEWDGYT
TRBJ2-1 TRBV29-1 SVEIGQGVNEQF
TRBJ2-3 TRBV10-3 AIGGRQGQNTQY
TRBJ2-3 TRBV4-1 ASSPKLRTSGSTDTQY
TRBJ2-7 TRBV6-6 ASSYSIRGNSYEQY
TRBJ1-5 TRBV30 AWSIRDSHQPQH
TRBJ2-7 TRBV11-2 ASSFYRGKYEQY
TRBJ2-2 TRBV10-2 ASSDWWRGQTGELF
TRBJ2-7 TRBV5-4 ASSLARGPAGEQY
TRBJ2-3 TRBV7-2 ASSRGWGQTDTQY
TRBJ2-2 TRBV2 ASSRDRVGGELF
TRBJ2-3 TRBV10-1 ASSGPGGLDTQY